This is a list of T cell receptor beta chains from one sample in a study of T cell responses to AZD1222 COVID-19 vaccine. Using immunoSEQ multiplex PCR, the repertoire was profiled, and TCRdb retains in-frame clones only, with some absent. The table includes 120,000 or so clones, 90% detected once. Sequencing was performed on peripheral blood, taken on day 0 of MenACWY control vaccination. These receptors all come from an adult in good health. Both conserved end residues are part of each CDR3. The D gene is left open where the match is weak. Clone size is given for some rows only: seen once, a few or many times, or a class if the clone is expanded.

>TRBJ2-2|-|TRBV19|-
TGTGCCAGTAGTATAGTCGGGGCGGTCGGGGAGCTGTTTTTT
CASSIVGAVGELFF
>TRBJ1-3|-|TRBV7-2|-
TGTGCCAGCAGCTTAGTACAGATTGGAAACACCATATATTTT
CASSLVQIGNTIYF
>TRBJ1-1|once|TRBV28|TRBD1
TGTGCCAGCAGTCTCCGGGACAGGGGGAACACTGAAGCTTTCTTT
CASSLRDRGNTEAFF
>TRBJ2-2|once|TRBV15|-
TGTGCCACCAGGGTTCGGGGCGGGGAGCTGTTTTTT
CATRVRGGELFF
>TRBJ2-5|-|TRBV7-2|TRBD1
TGTGCCAGCAGCTTAGGACAGGGGTCTGAGACCCAGTACTTC
CASSLGQGSETQYF
>TRBJ1-1|few|TRBV5-1|-
TGCGCCAGCAGCTTGGCGGTGGGCGCGGGCGGCACTGAAGCTTTCTTT
CASSLAVGAGGTEAFF
>TRBJ2-2|-|TRBV5-6|TRBD2
TGTGCCAGCAGCTGGATAGCGGGAGGGAACACCGGGGAGCTGTTTTTT
CASSWIAGGNTGELFF
>TRBJ1-2|-|TRBV7-3|-
TGTGCCAGCAGCTTAGACAGTAACTATGGCTACACCTTC
CASSLDSNYGYTF
>TRBJ2-7|few|TRBV2|-
TGTGCCAGCAGGACATACTACGAGCAGTACTTC
CASRTYYEQYF
>TRBJ1-2|once|TRBV4-2|-
TGTGCCAGCAGCCAAGATACAGGGCAGTATGGCTACACCTTC
CASSQDTGQYGYTF
>TRBJ2-5|-|TRBV19|-
TGTGCCAGTAGTTATTTGGGGGAGACCCAGTACTTC
CASSYLGETQYF
>TRBJ1-1|-|TRBV7-9|-
TGTGCCAGCAGCTTATCCGGGGCACACACTGAAGCTTTCTTT
CASSLSGAHTEAFF
>TRBJ1-1|-|TRBV19|TRBD1
TGTGCCAGTAGTATCCGGCCAGGGGGCACTGAAGCTTTCTTT
CASSIRPGGTEAFF
>TRBJ2-7|-|TRBV30|-
TGTGCCTGGAGTCGGGGTTTCGCGGGACTTGGGTCCGAGCAGTACTTC
CAWSRGFAGLGSEQYF
>TRBJ1-3|-|TRBV3-1/TRBV3-2|-
TGTGCCAGCAGCCAAGTCGGAAACACCATATATTTT
CASSQVGNTIYF
>TRBJ2-2|-|TRBV4-1|-
TGCGCCAGCAGCCAACTTTGGACGAACACCGGGGAGCTGTTTTTT
CASSQLWTNTGELFF
>TRBJ2-2|-|TRBV7-9|TRBD2
TGTGCCAGCAGCTTTTCGTCGGCGGGAGTGCGGACCGGGGAGCTGTTTTTT
CASSFSSAGVRTGELFF
>TRBJ1-2|-|TRBV6-1|-
TGTGCCAGCAGTGACAATACAGGGAAGAGCTACACCTTC
CASSDNTGKSYTF
>TRBJ2-4|-|TRBV18|-
TGTGCCAGCTCACCAAAGCAGGTCGACGCGAGGAACATTCAGTACTTC
CASSPKQVDARNIQYF
>TRBJ2-3|-|TRBV6-4|TRBD1
TGTGCCAGCAGTGAAGGGACAGGGGGAGCAGATACGCAGTATTTT
CASSEGTGGADTQYF
>TRBJ2-1|once|TRBV7-6|-
TGTGCCAGCAGCTTCGGCGGGCCAAGCTCCTACAATGAGCAGTTCTTC
CASSFGGPSSYNEQFF
>TRBJ1-1|-|TRBV5-1|-
TGCGCCAGCAGCTCGGTTACAGCTGAAGCTTTCTTT
CASSSVTAEAFF
>TRBJ2-1|-|TRBV2|-
TGTGCCAGCAGTGAGGAGCGCCATGAGCAGTTCTTC
CASSEERHEQFF
>TRBJ2-2|once|TRBV4-3|TRBD1
TGCGCCAGCAGCGACGGACAGGTGAACACCGGGGAGCTGTTTTTT
CASSDGQVNTGELFF
>TRBJ1-6|once|TRBV28|TRBD1
TGTGCCAGCAGTCCCACAGGGGCCGGGGGGTCACCCCTCCACTTT
CASSPTGAGGSPLHF
>TRBJ1-2|-|TRBV6-5|TRBD1
TGTGCCAGCAGTTACTCGACAGGGGGTTATGGCTACACCTTC
CASSYSTGGYGYTF
>TRBJ2-3|-|TRBV18|-
TGTGCCAGCTCACCACAGGGGACCACAGATACGCAGTATTTT
CASSPQGTTDTQYF
>TRBJ1-1|-|TRBV3-1/TRBV3-2|-
TGTGCCAGCAGCCCGAGGACAGCTGAAGCTTTCTTT
CASSPRTAEAFF
>TRBJ1-2|-|TRBV28|TRBD1
TGTGCCAGCAGGGGGACAGGGGACTATGGCTACACCTTC
CASRGTGDYGYTF
>TRBJ2-2|-|TRBV14|-
TGTGCCAGCAGCCAAATTAGCTTGGCCGGGGAGCTGTTTTTT
CASSQISLAGELFF
>TRBJ2-5|-|TRBV3-1/TRBV3-2|-
TGTGCCAGCAGCCAAGGACAGCAAGAGACCCAGTACTTC
CASSQGQQETQYF
>TRBJ1-1|-|TRBV16|-
TGTGCCAGCAGCCCCGGGACACCAGAAGCTTTCTTT
CASSPGTPEAFF
>TRBJ1-1|-|TRBV19|-
TGTGCCAGTAGTCTACAGGGTAGGGCGACCACTGAAGCTTTCTTT
CASSLQGRATTEAFF
>TRBJ1-1|-|TRBV7-2|-
TGTGCCAGCAGCTTCGCAGGGGCTGAGACTGAAGCTTTCTTT
CASSFAGAETEAFF
>TRBJ2-7|-|TRBV4-1|-
TGCGCCAGCAGCGAAGTTGGGGGCTCTTACGAGCAGTACTTC
CASSEVGGSYEQYF
>TRBJ2-1|-|TRBV24-1|-
TGTGCCACCAGTGAAGAGAGCTCCTACAATGAGCAGTTCTTC
CATSEESSYNEQFF